A selection of T cell receptor beta chains follows, all from one sample in a study of cytomegalovirus exposure and HLA in healthy donors. The repertoire was sequenced with immunoSEQ multiplex PCR; TCRdb's copy has only in-frame clones and lacks some. The sample lists some 90,000 clones, around 80% occurring once. The sequenced sample consisted of PBMCs. The receptor source for this set is a male donor in good health and CMV-seropositive. Each CDR3 is given with its conserved first and last residue.

v_call cdr3_aa
TRBV27 CASSFADSYEQYF
TRBV7-9 CASSFWFGGGDQETQYF
TRBV5-4 CASSLGAGGDTQYF
TRBV19 CASSEAGASYEQYF
TRBV5-6 CASSGWERTSDVYNEQFF
TRBV28 CASSPSLARSYNEQFF
TRBV6-1 CASRGTGDINIQYF
TRBV2 CASRQVPYEQYF
TRBV21-1 CASRPGGVCTDTQYF
TRBV7-9 CASSFSFEGEQYF
TRBV28 CASSRGQGAYEQYF
TRBV7-9 CASSLAAGEELNYGYTF
TRBV6-1 CASSAWQGTASLDTQYF
TRBV5-5 CASSLGRVVDEQFF
TRBV4-2 CASSQGGASGANVLTF
TRBV30 CALEVGTEAFF
TRBV5-1 CASSPGRGPNEKLFF
TRBV5-1 CASSLEASGYNEQFF
TRBV28 CASSLPSGQGINNEQFF
TRBV5-4 CASRGADNTGELFF
TRBV21-1 CASSPRQFF
TRBV28 CASYLAGQGVDEQFF
TRBV27 CASRKGQGVYEQYF
TRBV10-2 CASSERESAQYF